The sequence of this TCR beta chain was determined in a study of patients and donors after allogeneic stem cell transplantation. TCRdb redid the calling of the RT-PCR reads with MiXCR, one entry per CDR3 protein. Here the sample spans 25,000 to 35,000 distinct CDR3 sequences, 6.5% to 7% being singletons. At least ten counts were recorded for this clonotype. The V gene's germline CDR1 is MGHDK and CDR2 SYGVNS. J gave up 6 bases and V 5 bases, and 13 bases lay outside the gene matches. This CDR3 comprises 16 residues. The receptor was isolated from a human donor who was either an allogeneic HSCT recipient or a stem cell or donor lymphocyte infusion donor (not recorded which). It is not recorded whose cells these are; they may come from a transplant donor. The sequenced sample was blood, either unsorted or a sorted T cell fraction (not recorded which). This rearrangement joins TRBV25-1 to TRBJ2-1, with 7 bases identical to TRBD2. CDR3 coding DNA: TGTGCCAGCAGTTCCCCGGGACTATCTCGTTCCAATGAGCAGTTCTTC. The encoded protein is CASSSPGLSRSNEQFF.